Presented here are 16 T cell receptor beta chains from one specimen sequenced in a study of blood T cells in healthy people across ages. Together with a sample-barcoded 5' primer, a J-beta primer mix was included in a second PCR lasting about 6 to 12 cycles. TCRdb re-called the 5' RACE reads with MiXCR, one entry per CDR3 protein. This sample has approximately 830,000 distinct CDR3 sequences; roughly 60% occur once, and the top ten carry approximately 30%. Sequenced: blood. Every receptor here comes from a man in his thirties or forties in good health.

The genes are TRBV20-1 and TRBJ1-2, with D unresolved. Between the trimmed V and J ends, which lost 2 bases and 5 bases, there was a span of 6 bases. The CDR3 has 11 amino acids. Per the germline V gene, CDR1 is DFQATT and CDR2 is SNEGSKA (reference sequence). CDR3 in DNA: TGCAGTGCTAGACGGGTGTATGGCTACACCTTC. Its translation: CSARRVYGYTF.

This clonotype was counted many times. The chain employs TRBV20-1 and TRBJ1-2; tentative D call: TRBD1 (5 bases). The length of the CDR3 is 14 residues. V shed 4 bases and J shed 1 base, with 13 bases lying between them. Germline CDR1 reads DFQATT; CDR2 reads SNEGSKA (reference sequence). CDR3 coding DNA: TGCAGTGCTACCTCTCCAGGGAATAACTATGGCTACACCTTC. Protein: CSATSPGNNYGYTF.

The V and J genes are TRBV7-9 and TRBJ2-5; no clear D. The V gene lost 5 bases and the J gene lost 2 bases, with 18 bases spanning the gap. Germline CDR1 reads SEHNR; CDR2 reads FQNEAQ (reference sequence). This CDR3 spans 16 amino acids. CDR3 amino acids: CASSAPFGVPQETQYF. For the CDR3, the DNA is TGTGCCAGCAGCGCCCCCTTTGGGGTTCCACAAGAGACCCAGTACTTC.

The rearrangement uses TRBV30 and TRBJ2-4; TRBD2 matches 7 bases. Losses at the gene ends were 2 bases for V and 7 bases for J; bases not matched to a gene: 5. The CDR3 is 13 amino acids. Germline loops: CDR1 GTSNPN, CDR2 SVGIG (reference sequence). CDR3 in amino acids: CAWSQRGANIQYF. The DNA of the CDR3 is TGTGCCTGGAGTCAGCGGGGAGCCAACATTCAGTACTTC.

This chain links TRBV4-2 with TRBJ2-4, with 7 bases matching TRBD2. V shed 1 base, J shed 5 bases, and the junction held 2 bases outside the gene matches. The CDR3 has 14 residues. Germline V lookup: CDR1 LGHNA, CDR2 YNFKEQ. The CDR3 loop reads CASSQVLAENIQYF. Here the CDR3 DNA reads TGTGCCAGCAGCCAAGTTCTAGCGGAAAACATTCAGTACTTC.

The J gene is TRBJ2-1, the V gene TRBV2; no definite D call. In germline, CDR1 is SNHLY, CDR2 FYNNEI. Trimming stripped 7 bases from V and 5 bases from J, with 15 bases between. CDR3 length equals 14 residues. The CDR3 DNA sequence: TGTGCCAGCACTGTGGTTAGGCAGCACAATGAGCAGTTCTTC. Translation gives CASTVVRQHNEQFF.

V gene TRBV6-2 or TRBV6-3 combines with J gene TRBJ1-2; D uncertain. The CDR3 has 20 amino acids. CDR1 is MNHEY and CDR2 is SVGEGT in the germline V gene. The ends were cut back, 5 bases at V and 2 bases at J, with 30 bases in the middle. CDR3 region: CASSPTVVGTGWAENYGYTF. CDR3 DNA: TGTGCCAGCAGTCCTACTGTGGTGGGTACGGGCTGGGCCGAGAACTATGGCTACACCTTC.

CDR3 protein: CASSHLPNRDRGYGYTF. DNA for the CDR3: TGCGCCAGCAGCCACCTGCCAAATCGGGACCGTGGGTATGGCTACACCTTC. The chain combines TRBV4-1 with TRBJ1-2, with a tentative D call TRBD1 (5 bases). Per germline, CDR1 MGHRA and CDR2 YSYEKL. Trimming pared 3 bases from V and 5 bases from J, leaving 22 bases between. The CDR3 spans 17 residues.

Remarks on this clonotype: One end of the junction varies from germline; a read error may be responsible. The rearrangement uses TRBV4-2 and TRBJ2-5; D remains ambiguous. Germline lookup yields CDR1 LGHNA and CDR2 YNFKEQ. The CDR3 totals 14 residues. The CDR3 region has the DNA TGTGCCAGCAACCAACTACTTACACAAGAGACCCAGTACTTC. Its protein is CASNQLLTQETQYF.

The chain couples TRBV6-2 or TRBV6-3 to TRBJ2-1; the D gene is possibly TRBD2 (6 bases). V lost 6 bases, J lost 6 bases, and 21 bases lay in between. The germline gives CDR1 MNHEY, CDR2 SVGEGT. The CDR3 consists of 16 residues. CDR3 region: CASRTERRGLRNEQFF. In DNA, the CDR3 is TGTGCCAGCAGGACAGAGCGGAGGGGCCTACGCAATGAGCAGTTCTTC.

CDR3 bases: TGTGCCAGCAGCTTCGGCCGGTCCCGCACTGAAGCTTTCTTT. It specifies CASSFGRSRTEAFF. V usage is TRBV5-5 and J usage is TRBJ1-1; D ambiguous. The CDR3 extends over 14 amino acids. Germline V CDR1 and CDR2: SGHKS, YYEKEE (reference sequence). Trimming left V 2 bases short and J 4 bases short, with 12 bases between.

The V and J genes are TRBV6-5 and TRBJ2-3, with D unclear. Between the trimmed V and J ends, which lost 2 bases and 0 bases, there was a span of 24 bases. Germline V CDR1 and CDR2: MNHEY, SVGAGI. The CDR3 is 20 amino acids. The CDR3 is CASSYVPPIFQALSTDTQYF. In DNA form, the CDR3 reads TGTGCCAGCAGTTACGTCCCGCCGATATTCCAGGCCCTGAGCACAGATACGCAGTATTTT.

The V and J genes are TRBV7-2 and TRBJ2-5, with TRBD1 matching 7 bases. The CDR3 is made up of 14 amino acids. V shed 5 bases, J shed 1 base, and the junction held 4 bases outside the gene matches. CDR1 is SGHTA and CDR2 is FQGNSA in the germline V gene. The CDR3 protein is CASSNTGVQETQYF. The CDR3 DNA sequence: TGTGCCAGCAGCAACACAGGGGTCCAAGAGACCCAGTACTTC.

The chain carries TRBV20-1 and TRBJ2-7; 9 bases map to TRBD1. The J call may be in error: the DNA end matches TRBJ2-5 better. From germline, CDR1 is DFQATT and CDR2 SNEGSKA (reference sequence). This CDR3 is built from 15 residues. In DNA, the CDR3 is TGCAGTGCTAGTAGAGGACAGGGGACTGGCGAGACCCAGTACTTC. Encoded protein: CSASRGQGTGETQYF.

This clonotype was found a few times. The chain recombines TRBV7-2 with TRBJ2-7; 9 nucleotides align to TRBD2. The junction had 7 bases not matched to a gene; V was cut back by 4 bases and J by 3 bases. The CDR3 has 15 amino acids. The germline gives CDR1 SGHTA, CDR2 FQGNSA. DNA for the CDR3: TGTGCCAGCAGCTACCGCGCTAGCGGGGTCTACGAGCAGTACTTC. Translated: CASSYRASGVYEQYF.

CDR3 in amino acids: CSAPPGGQPYQETQYF. The CDR3 DNA reads TGCAGTGCTCCCCCGGGGGGGCAACCATACCAAGAGACCCAGTACTTC. The V gene is TRBV20-1, the J gene TRBJ2-5; 8 bases line up with TRBD2. Germline CDR1 and CDR2: DFQATT and SNEGSKA (reference sequence). V shed 5 bases and J 0 bases; nucleotides not matched to a gene: 11. The CDR3 runs 16 residues.